Below are 27 T cell receptor beta chains sequenced from a single sample in a study of radiation and T cells in renal cell carcinoma. The time point here: baseline pretreatment blood. Treatment specified: 15 Gy SBRT to primary tumor, nephrectomy 4 weeks later. Profiling relied on immunoSEQ multiplex PCR, and the TCRdb table lists in-frame clones only, not all of them. The sample has 150,000 or so clones; about 87% are singletons. Source: blood, taken from a patient whose treatment included radiotherapy and nephrectomy. All receptors come from a woman aged 70-85 years with renal cell carcinoma.

As DNA, the CDR3 is TGTGCCTGGAGTGTCGGGGGGTTGGCTTTCTTT. Translation gives CAWSVGGLAFF. This chain uses TRBV30 with TRBJ1-1, with D possibly TRBD1 on 5 matching bases. The CDR3 consists of 11 residues. The V end was cut by 0 bases, the J end by 11 bases, with 10 bases between. The germline gives CDR1 GTSNPN, CDR2 SVGIG (reference sequence). The whole variable domain, filled in from reference TRBV30 and TRBJ1-1, reads SQTIHQWPATLVQPVGSPLSLECTVEGTSNPNLYWYRQAAGRGLQLLFYSVGIGQISSEVPQNLSASRPQDRQFILSSKKLLLSDSGFYLCAWSVGGLAFFGQGTRLTVV.

This rearrangement joins TRBV5-1 to TRBJ2-7, with 10 bases lining up with TRBD2. The CDR3 covers 14 residues. V was pared by 5 bases and J by 1 base, with 3 bases of the junction left unmatched. The germline gives CDR1 SGHRS, CDR2 YFSETQ. The CDR3 DNA sequence: TGCGCCAGCAGTCTAGCGGGGGTGTCCTACGAGCAGTACTTC. Translated, it gives CASSLAGVSYEQYF.

The chain employs TRBV7-9 and TRBJ2-7, with 7 bases identical to TRBD1. Germline CDR1 and CDR2: SEHNR and FQNEAQ (reference sequence). V lost 6 bases to trimming and J lost 4 bases; unmatched junction nucleotides: 3. The CDR3 sequence is 12 residues long. The CDR3 is CASSDRAYEQYF. CDR3 coding DNA: TGTGCCAGCAGTGACAGGGCTTACGAGCAGTACTTC. The variable domain in full, with the rest retrieved from reference TRBV7-9 and TRBJ2-7, is DTGVSQNPRHKITKRGQNVTFRCDPISEHNRLYWYRQTLGQGPEFLTYFQNEAQLEKSRLLSDRFSAERPKGSFSTLEIQRTEQGDSAMYLCASSDRAYEQYFGPGTRLTVT.

The CDR3 here is CASSLDGSWNTEAFF. As DNA, the CDR3 is TGTGCCAGCAGCTTAGATGGGAGCTGGAACACTGAAGCTTTCTTT. J is TRBJ1-1 and V is TRBV11-3; D uncertain. Germline V CDR1 and CDR2: SGHNT, YENEEA. The V gene lost 0 bases and the J gene lost 1 base, with 9 bases spanning the gap. This CDR3 comprises 15 residues.

The chain combines TRBV7-9 with TRBJ2-5; 7 bases line up with TRBD1. The CDR3 is 14 amino acids. Per the germline V gene, CDR1 is SEHNR and CDR2 is FQNEAQ (reference sequence). With 8 bases clipped from V and 4 bases from J, the junction kept 10 bases outside the gene matches. CDR3 residues: CASGDSKVRETQYF. The CDR3 DNA follows: TGTGCCAGCGGGGACAGCAAGGTTCGAGAGACCCAGTACTTC.

This clone was seen just once. V is TRBV10-1 and J is TRBJ2-5; D may match TRBD1 or TRBD2 (5 bases each). This CDR3 has 13 amino acids. Trimming took 7 bases from V and 4 from J, leaving 13 bases between them. Germline V lookup: CDR1 WNHNN, CDR2 SYGVQD (reference sequence). The CDR3 loop reads CASTTGDGETQYF. CDR3 DNA sequence: TGCGCCAGCACAACTGGGGACGGAGAGACCCAGTACTTC.

The rearrangement uses TRBV27 and TRBJ1-6, with D perhaps matching TRBD1 (5 bases). The CDR3 loop spans 17 amino acids. In germline, CDR1 is MNHEY, CDR2 SMNVEV (reference sequence). Trimming removed 3 bases from V and 7 bases from J, with 19 bases in between. The CDR3 is CASSFLMRGSRNSPLHF. CDR3 coding DNA: TGTGCCAGCAGTTTTTTAATGCGGGGCAGTCGGAATTCACCCCTCCACTTT.

CDR3 sequence reads: CSAANDRGYTF. The CDR3 DNA reads TGCAGTGCCGCGAACGATAGGGGCTACACCTTC. The chain combines TRBV20-1 with TRBJ1-2; D not resolved. V lost 6 bases and J lost 8, with 13 bases in between. The CDR3 has 11 residues. CDR1 and CDR2 (germline): DFQATT, SNEGSKA (reference sequence).

The gene calls are TRBV11-3 and TRBJ1-4, with 7 nucleotides matching TRBD1. The trim removed 4 bases at V and 8 bases at J, leaving 13 bases unmatched. Looked up from germline, CDR1 is SGHNT and CDR2 is YENEEA. The CDR3 spans 16 residues. This CDR3 is CASSSYPGQGGEKLFF. In DNA, the CDR3 is TGTGCCAGCAGCTCCTACCCCGGGCAGGGGGGCGAAAAACTGTTTTTT.

This clone was counted between two and nine times. The V gene is TRBV19, the J gene TRBJ2-3, with D tentatively TRBD1 (6 bases). This CDR3 has 16 amino acids. V was shortened by 4 bases and J by 3 bases, with 17 bases between the two germline ends. Germline V gene lookup returns CDR1 LNHDA and CDR2 SQIVND (reference sequence). CDR3 sequence (DNA): TGTGCCAGTAGTACCCGAAGGGGGAGTCGTACAGATACGCAGTATTTT. It encodes CASSTRRGSRTDTQYF.

The chain is built from TRBV6-1 and TRBJ1-1; perhaps TRBD1 as D (5 bases). Trimming shortened V by 1 base and J by 3 bases, and 12 bases separated the two germline ends. The CDR3 consists of 15 residues. CDR1 is MNHNS and CDR2 is SASEGT in the germline V gene. This CDR3 reads CASSEEFWGDTEAFF. The CDR3 nucleotides are TGTGCCAGCAGTGAAGAATTTTGGGGGGACACTGAAGCTTTCTTT.

V gene TRBV4-1 combines with J gene TRBJ1-3, with a weak D call TRBD1 (5 bases). This CDR3 spans 14 amino acids. Germline CDR1 is MGHRA and CDR2 is YSYEKL. The V end was cut by 0 bases, the J end by 9 bases, with 12 bases between. This CDR3 is CASSQDGTQATIYF. The CDR3 nucleotides read TGCGCCAGCAGCCAAGATGGGACCCAGGCCACCATATATTTT.

Judged by abundance, this clone is medium-sized. V gene TRBV6-4 combines with J gene TRBJ1-1, with TRBD1 matching 8 bases. V dropped 0 bases and J dropped 4; count of bases not matched to a gene: 4. The CDR3 contains 15 residues. CDR1 is MRHNA and CDR2 is SNTAGT in the germline V gene. Here the CDR3 reads CASSDSTGGVTEAFF. The CDR3 region has the DNA TGTGCCAGCAGTGACTCAACAGGGGGAGTCACTGAAGCTTTCTTT.

This clone appeared once. V gene TRBV19 combines with J gene TRBJ2-1; the match to TRBD2 covers 11 bases. Looked up from germline, CDR1 is LNHDA and CDR2 is SQIVND (reference sequence). CDR3 size: 16 residues. Trimming at V came to 5 bases and at J to 4 bases, leaving 7 bases not matched to a gene. CDR3 DNA sequence: TGTGCCAGTAGTCGAGATAGCGGGGGGGCTTACAATGAGCAGTTCTTC. It translates to CASSRDSGGAYNEQFF.

The genes are TRBV2 and TRBJ2-5; 7 bases match TRBD1. There are 13 residues in the CDR3. Unmatched junction bases numbered 6, after V lost 6 bases and J lost 5 bases. CDR1 is SNHLY and CDR2 is FYNNEI in the germline V gene. CDR3 DNA sequence: TGTGCCAGCAGCGCTGACAGGGAGGAGACCCAGTACTTC. It encodes CASSADREETQYF.

This rearrangement joins TRBV19 to TRBJ2-2; either TRBD1 or TRBD2 may supply D (5 bases each). The CDR3 sequence is 13 residues long. The germline V gene has CDR1 LNHDA and CDR2 SQIVND (reference sequence). The CDR3 sequence is CASGTTNTGELFF. In DNA form, the CDR3 reads TGTGCTTCCGGGACGACCAACACCGGGGAGCTGTTTTTT.

CDR3 in amino acids: CASSLVHGYETQYF. In DNA form, the CDR3 reads TGTGCCAGCAGCTTAGTTCATGGGTATGAGACCCAGTACTTC. The chain is built from TRBV11-3 and TRBJ2-5; D gene unclear. This CDR3 has 14 amino acids. With 1 base removed from V and 5 bases from J, the gap between germline ends came to 11 bases. Germline V gene lookup returns CDR1 SGHNT and CDR2 YENEEA.

This chain connects TRBV27 to TRBJ2-7, with D possibly being TRBD1 or TRBD2 (5 bases each). Trimming pared 4 bases from V and 6 bases from J, leaving 16 bases between. In germline, CDR1 is MNHEY, CDR2 SMNVEV (reference sequence). The CDR3 spans 14 residues. The CDR3 loop is CASSSTGTLTEQYF. The CDR3 nucleotides are TGTGCCAGCAGTTCAACCGGGACCTTAACCGAGCAGTACTTC.

The chain has TRBV6-1 and TRBJ1-1; 9 nucleotides line up with TRBD1. The J segment lost 11 bases and the V segment lost 1 base, leaving 5 bases of the junction unmatched. The length of the CDR3 is 13 residues. CDR1 MNHNS and CDR2 SASEGT come from the germline V gene. CDR3 region: CASSEGGTGRAFF. The CDR3 nucleotides are TGTGCCAGCAGTGAAGGGGGGACAGGGAGGGCTTTCTTT.

The chain joins TRBV6-5 to TRBJ1-2; TRBD1 might be the D (5 bases). Per the germline V gene, CDR1 is MNHEY and CDR2 is SVGAGI. The CDR3 consists of 14 residues. Between the trimmed V and J ends, which lost 2 bases and 4 bases, there was a span of 11 bases. In DNA, the CDR3 is TGTGCCAGCAGTTACCGGGGGAGTCCCTATGGCTACACCTTC. Translating gives CASSYRGSPYGYTF.

This chain uses TRBV11-1 with TRBJ2-3, with unresolved D. This CDR3 has 13 residues. CDR1 and CDR2 (germline): SGHAT, FQDESV (reference sequence). With 5 bases removed from V and 6 bases from J, the gap between germline ends came to 12 bases. The CDR3 reads CASSPTLGDTQYF. For the CDR3, the DNA is TGTGCCAGCAGCCCCACCCTAGGGGATACGCAGTATTTT.

The rearrangement joins TRBV11-1 to TRBJ2-2, with D unclear. Germline V gene sequence: CDR1 SGHAT, CDR2 FQDESV (reference sequence). The CDR3 spans 13 residues. Trimming stripped 6 bases from V and 1 base from J, with 6 bases between. The CDR3 nucleotides read TGTGCCAGCAGTCCGCTGAACACCGGGGAGCTGTTTTTT. As protein: CASSPLNTGELFF.

This clone is a singleton in its sample. The CDR3 nucleotides are TGCGCCAGCAGCTTGAAAGAGGGGGCAGAAGCTTTCTTT. Its translation: CASSLKEGAEAFF. The chain links TRBV5-1 to TRBJ1-1; 7 bases are a match to TRBD1. Looked up from germline, CDR1 is SGHRS and CDR2 is YFSETQ. J gave up 8 bases and V 1 base, and 5 bases lay outside the gene matches. CDR3 length: 13 residues.

V usage is TRBV7-2 and J usage is TRBJ1-2; 8 positions match TRBD1. There are 14 residues in the CDR3. CDR1 and CDR2 (germline): SGHTA, FQGNSA. Unmatched junction bases numbered 4, after V lost 5 bases and J lost 2 bases. In nucleotides, the CDR3 is TGTGCCAGCAGCGCAGGGGGCAAAAACTATGGCTACACCTTC. Amino acid sequence: CASSAGGKNYGYTF.

The genes are TRBV11-3 and TRBJ2-7; 10 bases map to TRBD1. CDR3 length: 15 residues. The junction had 3 bases not matched to a gene; V was cut back by 3 bases and J by 1 base. CDR1 and CDR2 (germline): SGHNT, YENEEA. CDR3 bases: TGTGCCAGCAGCTTCGGGACAGGGGTTTCCTACGAGCAGTACTTC. This translates into CASSFGTGVSYEQYF.

The chain couples TRBV11-1 to TRBJ2-3, with TRBD2 matching over 7 bases. With V trimmed by 3 bases and J by 0 bases, 3 bases remained unmatched. The CDR3 is 15 amino acids. From germline, CDR1 is SGHAT and CDR2 FQDESV (reference sequence). The CDR3 DNA is TGTGCCAGCAGCTTGGGAGGGCAGAGCACAGATACGCAGTATTTT. It translates to CASSLGGQSTDTQYF.

This chain uses TRBV27 with TRBJ1-5; unclear D gene. V was pared by 5 bases and J by 6 bases, with 17 bases between. Germline CDR1 and CDR2: MNHEY and SMNVEV (reference sequence). This CDR3 comprises 15 residues. In DNA, the CDR3 is TGTGCCAGCAGTCCGGGAAGTGGTAATAGTCAGCCCCAGCATTTT. It is translated as CASSPGSGNSQPQHF.